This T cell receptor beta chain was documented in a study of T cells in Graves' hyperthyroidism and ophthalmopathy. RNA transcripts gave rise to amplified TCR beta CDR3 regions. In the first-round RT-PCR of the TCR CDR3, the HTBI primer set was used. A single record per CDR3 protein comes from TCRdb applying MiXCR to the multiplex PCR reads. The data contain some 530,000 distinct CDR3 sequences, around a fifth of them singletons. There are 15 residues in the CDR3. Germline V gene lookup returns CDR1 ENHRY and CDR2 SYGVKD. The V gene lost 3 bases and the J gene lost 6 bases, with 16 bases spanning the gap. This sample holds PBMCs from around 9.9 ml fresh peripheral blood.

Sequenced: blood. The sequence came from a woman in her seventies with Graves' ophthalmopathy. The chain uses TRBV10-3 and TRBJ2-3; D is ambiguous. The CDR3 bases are TGTGCCATCAGTGATTCTGAGACTTCCTCCGATACGCAGTATTTT. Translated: CAISDSETSSDTQYF.